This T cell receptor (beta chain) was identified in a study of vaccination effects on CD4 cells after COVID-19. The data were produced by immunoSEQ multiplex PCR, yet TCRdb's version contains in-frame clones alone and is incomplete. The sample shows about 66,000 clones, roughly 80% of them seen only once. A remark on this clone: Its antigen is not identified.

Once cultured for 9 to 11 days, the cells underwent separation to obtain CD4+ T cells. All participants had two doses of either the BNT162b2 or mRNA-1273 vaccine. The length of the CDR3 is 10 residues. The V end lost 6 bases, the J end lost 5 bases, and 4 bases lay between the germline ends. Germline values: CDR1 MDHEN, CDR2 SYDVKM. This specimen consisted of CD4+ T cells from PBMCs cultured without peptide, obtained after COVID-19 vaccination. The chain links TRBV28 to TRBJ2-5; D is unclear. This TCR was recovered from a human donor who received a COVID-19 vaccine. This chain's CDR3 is CASRGETQYF. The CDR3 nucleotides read TGTGCCAGCAGGGGCGAGACCCAGTACTTC.